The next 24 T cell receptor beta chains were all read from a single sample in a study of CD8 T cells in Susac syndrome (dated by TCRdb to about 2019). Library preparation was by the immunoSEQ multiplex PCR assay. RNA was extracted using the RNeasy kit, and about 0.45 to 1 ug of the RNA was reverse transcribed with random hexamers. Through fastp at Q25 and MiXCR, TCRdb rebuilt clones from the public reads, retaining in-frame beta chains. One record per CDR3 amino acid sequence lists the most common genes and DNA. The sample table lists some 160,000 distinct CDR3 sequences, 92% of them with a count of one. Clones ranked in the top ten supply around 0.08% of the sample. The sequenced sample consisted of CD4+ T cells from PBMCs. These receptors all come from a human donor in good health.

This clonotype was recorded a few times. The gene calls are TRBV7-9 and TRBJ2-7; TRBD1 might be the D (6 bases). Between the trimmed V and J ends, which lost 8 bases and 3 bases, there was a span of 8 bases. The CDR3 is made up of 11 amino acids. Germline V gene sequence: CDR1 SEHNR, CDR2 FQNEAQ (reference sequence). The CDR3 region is CASSTGYEQYF. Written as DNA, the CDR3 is TGTGCCAGCTCGACAGGCTACGAGCAGTACTTC.

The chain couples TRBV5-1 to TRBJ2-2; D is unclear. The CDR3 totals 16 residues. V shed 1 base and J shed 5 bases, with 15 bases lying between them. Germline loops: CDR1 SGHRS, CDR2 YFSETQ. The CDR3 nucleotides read TGCGCCAGCAGCTTGTCAGGAACGGTGGGAACCGGGGAGCTGTTTTTT. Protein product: CASSLSGTVGTGELFF.

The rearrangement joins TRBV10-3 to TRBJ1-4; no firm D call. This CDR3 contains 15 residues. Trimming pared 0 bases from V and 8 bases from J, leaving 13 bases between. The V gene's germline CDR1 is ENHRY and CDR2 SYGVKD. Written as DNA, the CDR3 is TGTGCCATCAGTGAGTCTGTAAGGACGTCGGAAAAACTGTTTTTT. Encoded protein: CAISESVRTSEKLFF.

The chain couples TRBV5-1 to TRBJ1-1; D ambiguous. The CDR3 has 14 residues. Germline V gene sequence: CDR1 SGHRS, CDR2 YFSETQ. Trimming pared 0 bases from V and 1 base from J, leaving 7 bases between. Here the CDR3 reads CASSLAEGNTEAFF. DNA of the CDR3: TGCGCCAGCAGCTTGGCCGAAGGGAACACTGAAGCTTTCTTT.

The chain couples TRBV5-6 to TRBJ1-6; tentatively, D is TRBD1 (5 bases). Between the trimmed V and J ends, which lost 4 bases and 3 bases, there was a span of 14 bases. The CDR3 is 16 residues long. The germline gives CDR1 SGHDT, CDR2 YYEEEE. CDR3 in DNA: TGTGCCAGCAGCGCCGGGACGGCTAACTATAATTCACCCCTCCACTTT. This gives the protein CASSAGTANYNSPLHF. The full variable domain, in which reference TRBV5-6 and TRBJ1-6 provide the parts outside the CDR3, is DAGVTQSPTHLIKTRGQQVTLRCSPKSGHDTVSWYQQALGQGPQFIFQYYEEEERQRGNFPDRFSGHQFPNYSSELNVNALLLGDSALYLCASSAGTANYNSPLHFGNGTRLTVT.

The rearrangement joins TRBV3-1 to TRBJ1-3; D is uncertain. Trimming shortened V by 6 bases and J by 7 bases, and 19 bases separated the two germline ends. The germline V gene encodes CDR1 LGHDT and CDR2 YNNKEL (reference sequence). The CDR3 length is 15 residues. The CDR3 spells CASSPPPDPSNTIYF. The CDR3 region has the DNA TGTGCCAGCAGTCCCCCCCCGGACCCCAGTAACACCATATATTTT.

CDR3 amino acids: CASSARGSGANVLTF. Here the CDR3 DNA reads TGTGCCAGCAGCGCCCGAGGCTCTGGGGCCAACGTCCTGACTTTC. The rearrangement uses TRBV13 and TRBJ2-6; D unresolved. With 5 bases removed from V and 0 bases from J, the gap between germline ends came to 8 bases. Germline V gene lookup returns CDR1 PRHDT and CDR2 FYEKMQ (reference sequence). The CDR3 consists of 15 residues.

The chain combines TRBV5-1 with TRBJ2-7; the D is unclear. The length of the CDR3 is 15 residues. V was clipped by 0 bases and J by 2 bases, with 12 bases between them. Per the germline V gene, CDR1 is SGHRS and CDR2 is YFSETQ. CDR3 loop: CASSLAEVAAYEQYF. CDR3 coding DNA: TGCGCCAGCAGCTTGGCCGAAGTGGCCGCCTACGAGCAGTACTTC.

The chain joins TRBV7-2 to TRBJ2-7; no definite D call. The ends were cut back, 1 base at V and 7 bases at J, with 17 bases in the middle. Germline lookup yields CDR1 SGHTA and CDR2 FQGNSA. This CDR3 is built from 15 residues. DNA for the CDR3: TGTGCCAGCAGCTTAGGTGGCAGTGGTCCCCGGGAGCAGTACTTC. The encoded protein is CASSLGGSGPREQYF. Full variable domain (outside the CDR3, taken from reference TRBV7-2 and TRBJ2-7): GAGVSQSPSNKVTEKGKDVELRCDPISGHTALYWYRQSLGQGLEFLIYFQGNSAPDKSGLPSDRFSAERTGGSVSTLTIQRTQQEDSAVYLCASSLGGSGPREQYFGPGTRLTVT.

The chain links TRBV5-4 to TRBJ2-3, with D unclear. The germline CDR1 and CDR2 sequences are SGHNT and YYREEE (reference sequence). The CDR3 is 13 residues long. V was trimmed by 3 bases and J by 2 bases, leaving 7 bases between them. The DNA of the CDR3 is TGTGCCAGCAGCTCGGACGCCACAGATACGCAGTATTTT. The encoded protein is CASSSDATDTQYF. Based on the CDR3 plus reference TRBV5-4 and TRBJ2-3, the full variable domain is ETGVTQSPTHLIKTRGQQVTLRCSSQSGHNTVSWYQQALGQGPQFIFQYYREEENGRGNFPPRFSGLQFPNYSSELNVNALELDDSALYLCASSSDATDTQYFGPGTRLTVL.

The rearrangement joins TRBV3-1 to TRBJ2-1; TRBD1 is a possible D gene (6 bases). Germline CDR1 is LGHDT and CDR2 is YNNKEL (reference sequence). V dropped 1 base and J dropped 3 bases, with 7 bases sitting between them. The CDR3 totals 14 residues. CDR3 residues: CASSQGGHYNEQFF. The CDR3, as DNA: TGTGCCAGCAGCCAAGGGGGACACTACAATGAGCAGTTCTTC.

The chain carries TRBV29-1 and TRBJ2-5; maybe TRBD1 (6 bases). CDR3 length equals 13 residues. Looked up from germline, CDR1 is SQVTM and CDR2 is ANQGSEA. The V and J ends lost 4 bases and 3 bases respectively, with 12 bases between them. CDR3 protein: CSVALNREETQYF. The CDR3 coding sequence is TGCAGCGTTGCCCTAAACAGGGAAGAGACCCAGTACTTC.

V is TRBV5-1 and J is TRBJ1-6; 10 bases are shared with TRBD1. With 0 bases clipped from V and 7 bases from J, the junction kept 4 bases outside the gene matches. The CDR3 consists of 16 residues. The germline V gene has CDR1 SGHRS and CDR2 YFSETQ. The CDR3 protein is CASSLAGTGENSPLHF. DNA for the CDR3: TGCGCCAGCAGCTTGGCCGGGACAGGGGAGAATTCACCCCTCCACTTT.

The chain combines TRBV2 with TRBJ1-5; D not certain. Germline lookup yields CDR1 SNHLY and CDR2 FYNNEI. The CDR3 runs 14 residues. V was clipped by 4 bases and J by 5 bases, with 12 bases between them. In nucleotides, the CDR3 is TGTGCCAGCAGTGGGTTAGGATCCGATCAGCCCCAGCATTTT. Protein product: CASSGLGSDQPQHF.

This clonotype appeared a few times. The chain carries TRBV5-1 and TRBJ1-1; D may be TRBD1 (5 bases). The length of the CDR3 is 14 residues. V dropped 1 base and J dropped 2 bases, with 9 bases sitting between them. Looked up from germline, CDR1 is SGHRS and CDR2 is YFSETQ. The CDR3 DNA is TGCGCCAGCAGCTTGTATGGGGCCAACACTGAAGCTTTCTTT. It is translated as CASSLYGANTEAFF.

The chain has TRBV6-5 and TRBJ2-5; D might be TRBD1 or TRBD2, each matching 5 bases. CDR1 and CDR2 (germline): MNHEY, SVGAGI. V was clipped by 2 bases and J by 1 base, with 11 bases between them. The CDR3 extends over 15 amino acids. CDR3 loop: CASSYNRGFQETQYF. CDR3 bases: TGTGCCAGCAGTTACAATCGGGGCTTCCAAGAGACCCAGTACTTC.

CDR3 coding DNA: TGTGCCAGCAGTTACAAAGGACAGGGCGTTTATGGCTACACCTTC. It encodes CASSYKGQGVYGYTF. J is TRBJ1-2 and V is TRBV6-5; 8 bases agree with TRBD1. Germline CDR1 is MNHEY and CDR2 is SVGAGI. The CDR3 is 15 residues long. The V segment lost 2 bases and the J segment 5 bases; nucleotides outside the gene matches: 7.

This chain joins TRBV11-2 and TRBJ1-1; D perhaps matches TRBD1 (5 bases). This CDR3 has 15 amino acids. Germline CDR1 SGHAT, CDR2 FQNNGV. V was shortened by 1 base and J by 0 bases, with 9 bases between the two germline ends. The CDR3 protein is CASSLGPGMNTEAFF. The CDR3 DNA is TGTGCCAGCAGCTTAGGTCCAGGGATGAACACTGAAGCTTTCTTT.

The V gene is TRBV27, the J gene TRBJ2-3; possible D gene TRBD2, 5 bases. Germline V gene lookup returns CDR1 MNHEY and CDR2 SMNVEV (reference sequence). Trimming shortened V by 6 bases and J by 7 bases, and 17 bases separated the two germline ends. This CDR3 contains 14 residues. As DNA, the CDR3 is TGTGCCAGCAGACCGCGGGCACCCACGAATACGCAGTATTTT. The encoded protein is CASRPRAPTNTQYF.

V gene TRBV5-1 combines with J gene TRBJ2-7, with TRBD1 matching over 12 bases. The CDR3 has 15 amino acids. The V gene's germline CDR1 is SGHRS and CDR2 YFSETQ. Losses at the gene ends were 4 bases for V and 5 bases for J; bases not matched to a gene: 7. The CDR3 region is CASSASGTGGNEQYF. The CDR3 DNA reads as TGCGCCAGCAGCGCGTCCGGGACAGGGGGCAACGAGCAGTACTTC.

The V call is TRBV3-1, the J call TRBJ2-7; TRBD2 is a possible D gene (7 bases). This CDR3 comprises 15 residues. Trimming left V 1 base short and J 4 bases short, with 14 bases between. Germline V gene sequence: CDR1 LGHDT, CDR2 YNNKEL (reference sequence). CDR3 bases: TGTGCCAGCAGCCAAGTCGCGGGGGCATATTACGAGCAGTACTTC. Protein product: CASSQVAGAYYEQYF.

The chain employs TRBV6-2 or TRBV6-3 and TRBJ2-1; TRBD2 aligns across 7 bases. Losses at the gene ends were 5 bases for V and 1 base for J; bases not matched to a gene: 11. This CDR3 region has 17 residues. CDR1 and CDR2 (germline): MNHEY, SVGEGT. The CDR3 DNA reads TGTGCCAGCAGTCACCTACCCGGCGGGGGTTCCTACAATGAGCAGTTCTTC. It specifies CASSHLPGGGSYNEQFF.

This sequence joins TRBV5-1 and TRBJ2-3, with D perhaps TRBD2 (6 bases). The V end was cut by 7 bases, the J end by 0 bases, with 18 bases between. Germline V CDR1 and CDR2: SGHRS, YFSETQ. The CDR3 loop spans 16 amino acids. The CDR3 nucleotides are TGCGCCAGCCGAATCGGGGGTTTAGAGAGCACAGATACGCAGTATTTT. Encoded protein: CASRIGGLESTDTQYF.

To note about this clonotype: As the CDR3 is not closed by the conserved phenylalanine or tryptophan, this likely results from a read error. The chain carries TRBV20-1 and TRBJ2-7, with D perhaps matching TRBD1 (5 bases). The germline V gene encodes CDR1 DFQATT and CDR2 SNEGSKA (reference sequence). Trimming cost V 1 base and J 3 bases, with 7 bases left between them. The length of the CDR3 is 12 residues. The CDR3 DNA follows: TGCAGTGCTAGAGTCAGGGACTACGAGCAGTACCTC. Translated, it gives CSARVRDYEQYL.